This record concerns one TCR beta chain sequence. Which antigen it targets is not known. The input lacks base qualities; no much larger clone sits a single base away. Trimming costs V 8 bases and J 9 bases, and their ends lie 20 bases apart. In the germline V gene, CDR1 corresponds to MDHEN and CDR2 to SYDVKM. Reading from cysteine to phenylalanine, the CDR3 counts 14 amino acids. CDR3 DNA only is kept here, 42 bases in frame from base 1. Uncultured naive and memory CD4+ T cell DNA received deep-resolution immunoSEQ TCR-beta sequencing. The study's own analysis went as follows. During preprocessing, nonproductive sequences were discarded, as were any CDR3s that did not begin with C, did not end with F or W, or were shorter than 7 amino acids. Cultured and uncultured naive and memory CD4+ repertoires were searched for CDR3s previously identified as spike- and CEF-reactive. CDR3 homology was measured as pairwise Levenshtein distance, computed with the stringdist R package after trimming three terminal residues from each end. TCRdb stores this immuneACCESS table with in-frame sequences only. Part of the clones is absent; in the studies checked, under half of the shortfall reflects unresolved V genes, and no reason is known for the rest. Clone size and the V and J calls come from that table; the DNA yielded D and trimming. The table for this sample lists around 69,000 clones; over 90% of them were counted only once. Of the sample, 0.14% falls within the top ten clones.

The data stem from a study of CD4 T cells in relation to SARS-CoV-2 and coronaviruses (dated by TCRdb to about 2021). Concerning the study at large: Using patient-derived lymphoblastoid cell lines, the shared crossreactive spike epitopes were mapped to their HLA restriction. At the level of individual TCR clonotypes, the study evaluated whether memory CD4+ T cells crossreact between the spike proteins of SARS-CoV-2 and those of common cold coronaviruses. Expansion assays from other donors in the study were sequenced with a different, Illumina-based TCR-beta assay. The Adaptive Biotechnologies TCR-sequencing kit was used for samples from a few pre-COVID donors and for the naive versus memory experiments, whereas the other data were Illumina-based. What the work shows at the level of the full study, not this receptor alone: Memory CD4+ clonotypes crossrecognizing SARS-CoV-2 and at least one common cold coronavirus spike were found in 55% to 75% of donors. Naive versus memory sequencing indicated the assay detects memory recall responses rather than primary responses primed during culture. Compared with monoreactive clones, crossreactive clones had significantly weaker SARS-CoV-2-driven expansion, a result consistent with antigenic imprinting. Crossreactivity analysis was centred on spike protein, so crossreactivity against other viral proteins was not assessed. Pre-pandemic and post-infection samples were not both contributed by any donor, so tracing of the source of pre-existing responses was limited. The study was constrained by small numbers of patients and of tested TCRs.

CD4+ T cells from unexposed donors were collected before the COVID-19 pandemic (2011-2018). To separate naive from memory CD4+ T cells, cryopreserved PBMCs first underwent CD4 enrichment and then EasySep naive CD4+ T cell enrichment. The leukapheresis product for the unexposed donors was obtained through commercial purchase. Ficoll-Paque PLUS gradient centrifugation was used to isolate PBMCs from leukapheresis product or whole blood. PBMCs were either cryopreserved at -140°C or used fresh in the expansion assay. The QIAamp Micro DNA Kit was used to extract genomic DNA from the CD4+ T cells. The chain is made from TRBV28 and TRBJ2-1; the D call is tentative, TRBD1 or TRBD2, as each matches 6 bases. Sequenced: naive CD4+ T cells from PBMCs. The sample's cell subset or site, from its label and the paper: naive CD4+ T cells isolated by negative enrichment. This TCR came from a human donor in good health. At the DNA level, the sequence is TGTGCCAGCGTCCCTGGGGGGCGCTCGGGTGAGCAGTTCTTC. This gives the protein CASVPGGRSGEQFF.